The present entry profiles one T cell receptor (beta chain) with its context. Its antigen is currently unknown. These data come from a study of blood T cells in healthy people across ages. PCR was performed a second time for about 6 to 12 cycles using a sample-barcoded 5' primer and a J-beta primer mix. TCRdb called the 5' RACE reads again in MiXCR, with one record for every CDR3 protein. Here the sample spans around 690,000 distinct CDR3 sequences, around 54% being singletons. The study, taken as a whole, reports: Greater diversity and more naive CD4+ cells were seen in long-lived donors than in aged donors. A roughly linear age-dependent decrease characterized TCR beta diversity per million T cells.

The CDR3 totals 14 residues. The ends were cut back, 0 bases at V and 0 bases at J, with 4 bases in the middle. The germline gives CDR1 SGDLS, CDR2 YYNGEE. Sample: blood. The chain recombines TRBV9 with TRBJ2-4; no clear D gene. The sequence derives from a man between 60 and 70 years old in good health. CDR3: CASSVGLAKNIQYF. In DNA form, the CDR3 reads TGTGCCAGCAGCGTAGGGCTAGCCAAAAACATTCAGTACTTC.